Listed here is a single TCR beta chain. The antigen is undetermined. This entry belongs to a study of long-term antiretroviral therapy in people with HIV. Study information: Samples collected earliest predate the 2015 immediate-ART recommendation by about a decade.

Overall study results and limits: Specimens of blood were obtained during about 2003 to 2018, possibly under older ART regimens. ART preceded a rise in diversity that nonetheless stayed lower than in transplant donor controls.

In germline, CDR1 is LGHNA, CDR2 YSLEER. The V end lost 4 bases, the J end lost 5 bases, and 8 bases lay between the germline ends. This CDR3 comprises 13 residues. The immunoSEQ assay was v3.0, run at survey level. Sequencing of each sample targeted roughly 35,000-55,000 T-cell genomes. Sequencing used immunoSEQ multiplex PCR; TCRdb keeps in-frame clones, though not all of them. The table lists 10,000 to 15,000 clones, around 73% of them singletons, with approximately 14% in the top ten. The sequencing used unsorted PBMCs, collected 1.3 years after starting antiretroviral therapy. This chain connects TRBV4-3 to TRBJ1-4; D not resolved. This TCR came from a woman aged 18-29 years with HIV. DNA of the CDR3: TGCGCCAGCAGCCCAGAGTTGAATGAAAAACTGTTTTTT. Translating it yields CASSPELNEKLFF.